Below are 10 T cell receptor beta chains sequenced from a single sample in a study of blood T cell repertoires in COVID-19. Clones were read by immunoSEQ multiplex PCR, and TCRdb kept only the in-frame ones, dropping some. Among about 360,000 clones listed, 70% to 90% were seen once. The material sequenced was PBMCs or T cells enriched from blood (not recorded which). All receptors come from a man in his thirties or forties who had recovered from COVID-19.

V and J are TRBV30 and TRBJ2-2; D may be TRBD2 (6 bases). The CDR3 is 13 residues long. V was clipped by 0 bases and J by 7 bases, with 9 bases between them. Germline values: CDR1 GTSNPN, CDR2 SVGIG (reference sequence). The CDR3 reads CAWSVLGGGELFF. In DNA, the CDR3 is TGTGCCTGGAGTGTACTCGGGGGCGGGGAGCTGTTTTTT. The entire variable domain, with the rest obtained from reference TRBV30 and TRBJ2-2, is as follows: SQTIHQWPATLVQPVGSPLSLECTVEGTSNPNLYWYRQAAGRGLQLLFYSVGIGQISSEVPQNLSASRPQDRQFILSSKKLLLSDSGFYLCAWSVLGGGELFFGEGSRLTVL.

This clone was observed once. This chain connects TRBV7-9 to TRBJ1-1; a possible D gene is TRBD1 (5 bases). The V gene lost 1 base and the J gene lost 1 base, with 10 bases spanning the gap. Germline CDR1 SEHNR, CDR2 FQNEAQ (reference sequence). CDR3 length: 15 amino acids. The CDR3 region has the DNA TGTGCCAGCAGCTTAGTACAGGCCACGAACACTGAAGCTTTCTTT. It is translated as CASSLVQATNTEAFF.

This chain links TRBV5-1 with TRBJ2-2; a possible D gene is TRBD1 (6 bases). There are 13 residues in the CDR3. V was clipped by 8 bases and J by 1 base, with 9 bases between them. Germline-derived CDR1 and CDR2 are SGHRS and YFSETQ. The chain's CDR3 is CASRTVNTGELFF. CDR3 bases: TGCGCCAGTCGGACAGTGAACACCGGGGAGCTGTTTTTT.

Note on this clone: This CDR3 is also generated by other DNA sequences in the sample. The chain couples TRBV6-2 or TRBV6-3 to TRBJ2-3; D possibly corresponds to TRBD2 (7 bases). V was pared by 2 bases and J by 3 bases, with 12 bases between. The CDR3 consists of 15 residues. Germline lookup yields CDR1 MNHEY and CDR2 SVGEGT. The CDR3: CASSYGGGRTDTQYF. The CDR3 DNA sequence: TGTGCCAGCAGTTACGGGGGGGGCCGTACAGATACGCAGTATTTT.

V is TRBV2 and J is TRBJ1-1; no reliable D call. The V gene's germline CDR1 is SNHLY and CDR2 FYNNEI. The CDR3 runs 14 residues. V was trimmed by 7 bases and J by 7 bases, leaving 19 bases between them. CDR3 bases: TGTGCCAGCATTTTTGGACGGGAGCCTCTTGAAGCTTTCTTT. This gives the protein CASIFGREPLEAFF. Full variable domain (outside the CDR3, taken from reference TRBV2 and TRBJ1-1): EPEVTQTPSHQVTQMGQEVILRCVPISNHLYFYWYRQILGQKVEFLVSFYNNEISEKSEIFDDQFSVERPDGSNFTLKIRSTKLEDSAMYFCASIFGREPLEAFFGQGTRLTVV.

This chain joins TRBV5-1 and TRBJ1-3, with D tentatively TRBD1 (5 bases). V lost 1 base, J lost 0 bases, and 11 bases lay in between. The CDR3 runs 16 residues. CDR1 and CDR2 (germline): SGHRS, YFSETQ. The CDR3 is CASSLTGENSGNTIYF. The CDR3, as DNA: TGCGCCAGCAGCTTGACAGGAGAGAACTCTGGAAACACCATATATTTT.

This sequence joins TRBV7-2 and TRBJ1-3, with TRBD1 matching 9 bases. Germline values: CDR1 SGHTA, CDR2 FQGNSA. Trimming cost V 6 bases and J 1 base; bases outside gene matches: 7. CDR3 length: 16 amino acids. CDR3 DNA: TGTGCCAGCAGTTCCCTCGGGACAGGGTCTGGAAACACCATATATTTT. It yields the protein CASSSLGTGSGNTIYF.

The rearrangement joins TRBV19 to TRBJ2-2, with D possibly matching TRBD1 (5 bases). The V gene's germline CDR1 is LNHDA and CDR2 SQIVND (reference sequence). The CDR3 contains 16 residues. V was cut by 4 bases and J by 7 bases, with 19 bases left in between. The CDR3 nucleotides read TGTGCCAGTAGTAGCTCAGGGCGTGGATTAATCGGGGAGCTGTTTTTT. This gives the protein CASSSSGRGLIGELFF.

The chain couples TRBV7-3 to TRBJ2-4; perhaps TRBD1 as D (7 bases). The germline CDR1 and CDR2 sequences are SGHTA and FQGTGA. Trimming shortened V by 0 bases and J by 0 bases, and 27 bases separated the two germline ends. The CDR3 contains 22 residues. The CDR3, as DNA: TGTGCCAGCAGCTTAACGTTAAAGGCTGTCGGCGGGACAGTGATAGCCAAAAACATTCAGTACTTC. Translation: CASSLTLKAVGGTVIAKNIQYF.

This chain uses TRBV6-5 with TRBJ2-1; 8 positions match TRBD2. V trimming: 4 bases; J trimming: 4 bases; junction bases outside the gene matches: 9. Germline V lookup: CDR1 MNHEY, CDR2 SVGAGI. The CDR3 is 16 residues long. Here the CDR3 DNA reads TGTGCCAGCAGTTCCGGGGCGGGGGGCGAGTACAATGAGCAGTTCTTC. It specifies CASSSGAGGEYNEQFF.